The T cell receptor beta chain described here comes from a study of blood T cells in healthy people across ages. Worth noting for this clonotype: Its antigen is not known.

The trim removed 4 bases at V and 5 bases at J, leaving 12 bases unmatched. Per the germline V gene, CDR1 is LGHDT and CDR2 is YNNKEL (reference sequence). The CDR3 has 16 amino acids. General study findings and limits: Estimated diversity across one million T cells was deemed an underestimate. Roughly linear declines in TCR beta diversity per million T cells occurred with age.

A J-beta primer mix and a sample-barcoded 5' primer were used in a second PCR of roughly 7 to 12 cycles. One entry per CDR3 protein results from TCRdb running MiXCR on the 5' RACE reads. The sample holds approximately 1.5 million distinct CDR3 sequences, about 35% seen once. This TCR was recovered from a young woman in good health. The sample was blood. The V call is TRBV3-1, the J call TRBJ1-1, with 8 positions matching TRBD1. This CDR3 reads CASSLSQQGGQTEAFF. The CDR3 DNA reads as TGTGCCAGCAGCCTGTCCCAACAGGGGGGGCAAACTGAAGCTTTCTTT.